The 9 T cell receptor beta chains in this list originate from one sample, sequenced in a study of MAIT cells during Salmonella Paratyphi A infection. General study results and limits: MAIT TRBV usage was oligoclonal, favouring TRBV20 and TRBV6.

The sample's time point: before S. Paratyphi A challenge (baseline). Valpha7.2+ CD161+ T cells were sorted by flow cytometry as MAIT cells. A single record per CDR3 protein comes from TCRdb applying MiXCR to the 5' RACE reads. This sample carries approximately 660 distinct CDR3 sequences, 12% to 15% of them seen once, and the ten largest clones take roughly 30%. Their recognized antigens are unknown. The specimen comprised MAIT cells from PBMCs, sampled at the first sampling point of the challenge study. These TCRs come from a person between 18 and 75 years old who was deliberately infected with Salmonella Paratyphi A in a paratyphoid fever challenge study.

By sample share, this clonotype is medium-sized. CDR3 loop: CASSPPENYGYTF. DNA for the CDR3: TGTGCCAGCAGCCCCCCAGAGAACTATGGCTACACCTTC. The chain links TRBV5-6 to TRBJ1-2; no clear D. Germline CDR1 and CDR2: SGHDT and YYEEEE. The V end lost 4 bases, the J end lost 2 bases, and 9 bases lay between the germline ends. The CDR3 totals 13 residues.

This clonotype has just a few counts. The CDR3 DNA reads TGTGCCAGCAGCTATGGACAGGGGCTAGCGCCCCAGCATTTT. Protein: CASSYGQGLAPQHF. This sequence joins TRBV7-9 and TRBJ1-5, with 9 bases that match TRBD1. Germline V gene sequence: CDR1 SEHNR, CDR2 FQNEAQ (reference sequence). The trim removed 4 bases at V and 9 bases at J, leaving 7 bases unmatched. The CDR3 is 14 residues long.

The DNA of the CDR3 is TGTGCCTGGAGTCCCGAGCCCGGGAGGGCCTGGGAGACCCAGTACTTC. It yields the protein CAWSPEPGRAWETQYF. The rearrangement uses TRBV30 and TRBJ2-5; the match to TRBD2 covers 8 bases. Unmatched junction bases numbered 13, after V lost 2 bases and J lost 5 bases. The length of the CDR3 is 16 residues. Per germline, CDR1 GTSNPN and CDR2 SVGIG (reference sequence). Based on the CDR3 plus reference TRBV30 and TRBJ2-5, the full variable domain is SQTIHQWPATLVQPVGSPLSLECTVEGTSNPNLYWYRQAAGRGLQLLFYSVGIGQISSEVPQNLSASRPQDRQFILSSKKLLLSDSGFYLCAWSPEPGRAWETQYFGPGTRLLVL.

This clonotype counts as medium-sized. V usage is TRBV5-1 and J usage is TRBJ2-7; 7 nucleotides align to TRBD2. Germline CDR1 SGHRS, CDR2 YFSETQ. V lost 0 bases to trimming and J lost 5 bases; unmatched junction nucleotides: 11. The CDR3 totals 16 residues. The CDR3 DNA is TGCGCCAGCAGCTTGGTGGTGAGGACGGGGGGTAACGAGCAGTACTTC. Residues: CASSLVVRTGGNEQYF. Full variable domain (remainder filled in from reference TRBV5-1 and TRBJ2-7): KAGVTQTPRYLIKTRGQQVTLSCSPISGHRSVSWYQQTPGQGLQFLFEYFSETQRNKGNFPGRFSGRQFSNSRSEMNVSTLELGDSALYLCASSLVVRTGGNEQYFGPGTRLTVT.

Judged by abundance, this clonotype is large. The chain links TRBV20-1 to TRBJ2-1; TRBD2 agrees at 10 bases. CDR1 and CDR2 (germline): DFQATT, SNEGSKA (reference sequence). After removal of 7 bases from V and 6 bases from J, the junction contained 9 bases not matched to a gene. CDR3 length equals 14 residues. As DNA, the CDR3 is TGCAGTGTGGAAAGCGGGGGGGTAATCAATGAGCAGTTCTTC. Encoded protein: CSVESGGVINEQFF.

This clonotype rates as large. This chain joins TRBV20-1 and TRBJ2-7; D is undetermined. There are 12 residues in the CDR3. V lost 3 bases and J lost 3, with 9 bases in between. CDR1 is DFQATT, CDR2 SNEGSKA, per germline (reference sequence). The chain's CDR3 is CSARVRDYEQYF. In nucleotides, the CDR3 is TGCAGTGCTAGGGTCCGAGACTACGAGCAGTACTTC.

V is TRBV4-2 and J is TRBJ2-1; 10 nucleotides align to TRBD1. Germline assignment: CDR1 LGHNA and CDR2 YNFKEQ. The CDR3 runs to 16 residues. J lost 3 bases, V lost 3 bases, and 5 bases had no gene match. Written as DNA, the CDR3 is TGTGCCAGCAGCCACGCAGGGACAGGGGACTACAATGAGCAGTTCTTC. Its protein is CASSHAGTGDYNEQFF.

This clonotype is medium-sized (0.01 to 0.1%) by share. The chain links TRBV20-1 to TRBJ1-6; 7 bases align to TRBD1. J gave up 9 bases and V 0 bases, and 8 bases lay outside the gene matches. The germline CDR1 and CDR2 sequences are DFQATT and SNEGSKA (reference sequence). This CDR3 contains 15 residues. CDR3 in amino acids: CSARDGGGGSSPLHF. CDR3 bases: TGCAGTGCTAGAGATGGAGGGGGCGGCAGTTCACCCCTCCACTTT.

By proportion, this clonotype is large (0.1 to 1%). The gene calls are TRBV6-2 or TRBV6-3 and TRBJ2-6; the D is unclear. CDR1 is MNHEY and CDR2 is SVGEGT in the germline V gene. V was shortened by 2 bases and J by 1 base, with 3 bases between the two germline ends. The CDR3 spans 14 residues. The CDR3 here is CASSYESGANVLTF. The CDR3 region has the DNA TGTGCCAGCAGTTACGAATCTGGGGCCAACGTCCTGACTTTC.